The entry below gives a single TCR beta chain sequence along with its context. This clonotype was detected a few times. The antigen this receptor binds is unknown. An end of the junction does not agree with germline; a read error may underlie this. To demonstrate the VDJtools post-analysis software, TCR beta repertoires were profiled from the peripheral blood of 10 to 15 young patients with multiple sclerosis. The patients with multiple sclerosis were children and adolescents between roughly 6 and 17 years of age. This sample was included in a study of post-analysis software for immune sequencing data (dated by TCRdb to 2015 to 2017). In terms of the full investigation: The recorded disease courses included relapsing-remitting, secondary progressive and progressive-relapsing multiple sclerosis, and some patients had no subtype annotation. The patient repertoires were set against 10 or so previously published healthy control repertoires from donors whose ages ranged from roughly 6 to 27 years. A subset of samples was prepared in parallel using single-end sample barcoding, then pooled and co-amplified after Illumina adapter ligation. Summary of the overall study and its limitations: The control group was slightly older than the multiple sclerosis patient group. Direct clustering with F measure showed strong co-clustering of samples prepared in the same batch, prompting a batch-effect correction. Normalized Chao1 diversity was significantly lower in multiple sclerosis patients than controls, suggesting substantial peripheral T-cell clonal expansion. Patients showed significantly higher frequencies than controls for a handful of TRBV segments, among them TRBV5-6, TRBV5-1 and TRBV20-1.

The CDR3 goes from the cysteine to the phenylalanine over 14 residues. Left in the record is the CDR3 DNA by itself, 42 bases read in frame from the first base. Sequences KGHDR (CDR1) and SFDVKD (CDR2) are obtained from the germline V gene. Libraries were prepared through PCR. The sample was run on an Illumina HiSeq 2500. To reduce PCR and sequencing biases, unique molecular identifiers were built into the TCR beta cDNA libraries. Some 500,000 cDNA molecules were obtained per 1 to 10 million input T cells, so each molecule approximated one T cell. The same protocol used for the earlier healthy control dataset was applied to prepare and sequence the patient libraries. Within a given batch, samples were prepared together, multiplexed and sequenced on the same HiSeq lane. The authors' analysis ran thus. MIGEC handled the raw barcoded reads, throwing out single-read molecular identifier groups before consensus assembly and CDR3 extraction. VDJtools was used for post-analysis of the clonotype tables, with diversity normalized by down-sampling every dataset to the smallest sample size. To correct batch-related cross-sample contamination, repertoire overlap clustering matched CDR3 amino acid sequences but not nucleotide sequences. Starting from the raw public reads, TCRdb applied fastp trimming at Q25, assembled clones with MiXCR and retained in-frame beta chains. Every CDR3 protein is listed once, alongside the most common genes and DNA of its rows. The V and J calls and clone size come from TCRdb's table, not from the authors' own analysis. Counted in this sample were about 770,000 distinct CDR3 sequences; about 43% of them appeared once. The ten largest clonotypes hold 4.9% of the sample.

The sample taken for sequencing was blood. The chain is assembled from TRBV24-1 and TRBJ2-1; 8 bases in between match TRBD2. The clonotype was recovered from a girl aged 10 to 17 with multiple sclerosis. CDR3 loop: CATEGAGEGYEQFF. The DNA is as follows: TGTGCCACCGAAGGAGCGGGAGAGGGCTATGAGCAGTTTTTC.